A single T cell receptor beta chain is shown here with its context. Its antigen is unidentified. These data originate in a study of CD8 T cells in ankylosing spondylitis. General observations from the study: The authors found the disease-linked clones to be CD8+ and relatively rare in peripheral blood. Before this, some motif variants had been reported in reactive arthritis synovial fluid and blood.

Quantitative 5'-RACE with molecular barcodes produced the TCR beta libraries. MiXCR, run by TCRdb on the 5' RACE reads, gives a single entry per CDR3 protein. The profile shows approximately 110,000 distinct CDR3 sequences, more than 20% of them singletons. Germline V gene lookup returns CDR1 MNHEY and CDR2 SMNVEV (reference sequence). The V end lost 3 bases, the J end lost 4 bases, and 18 bases lay between the germline ends. The CDR3 runs 16 residues. The clonotype comes from a male donor with ankylosing spondylitis. V usage is TRBV27 and J usage is TRBJ2-5; perhaps TRBD2 as D (6 bases). Sequencing was carried out using synovial fluid, either unsorted or a sorted T cell fraction (not recorded which). CDR3 amino acids: CASSFRGTRTAETQYF. In DNA, the CDR3 is TGTGCCAGCAGTTTTCGGGGGACGCGGACCGCAGAGACCCAGTACTTC.